What follows are 26 T cell receptor beta chains derived from one specimen sequenced in a study of T-cell reconstitution after alpha-beta-depleted transplantation in children. TCRbeta library preparation incorporated unique molecular identifiers. One entry per CDR3 protein results from TCRdb running MiXCR on the PCR reads. The repertoire holds about 610,000 distinct CDR3 sequences, roughly a tenth seen once, with about 4.3% in the top ten. The sample here was PBMCs from the stem cell graft donor, taken from the stem cell graft. The receptor set was obtained from a human donor who donated a stem cell graft to a child with acute myeloid leukemia.

The chain couples TRBV9 to TRBJ2-1; 12 bases map to TRBD2. Trimming cost V 2 bases and J 7 bases; bases outside gene matches: 7. Germline lookup yields CDR1 SGDLS and CDR2 YYNGEE. The CDR3 has 16 amino acids. The DNA for the CDR3 is TGTGCCAGCAGCGTGACCCTAGCGGGAGGGCGGAATGAGCAGTTCTTC. Its translation: CASSVTLAGGRNEQFF. Full variable domain (outside the CDR3, taken from reference TRBV9 and TRBJ2-1): DSGVTQTPKHLITATGQRVTLRCSPRSGDLSVYWYQQSLDQGLQFLIQYYNGEERAKGNILERFSAQQFPDLHSELNLSSLELGDSALYFCASSVTLAGGRNEQFFGPGTRLTVL.

The chain couples TRBV3-1 to TRBJ2-7; the match to TRBD1 covers 8 bases. The CDR3 sequence is 13 residues long. The ends lost 6 bases at V and 5 bases at J; junction bases unmatched: 6. Germline V gives CDR1 LGHDT, CDR2 YNNKEL (reference sequence). CDR3 coding DNA: TGTGCCAGCAGAAGAGGACAGGGTAACGAGCAGTACTTC. The encoded protein is CASRRGQGNEQYF.

This clonotype was seen many times. CDR3 protein: CASSYAGVTNNEQFF. The CDR3 nucleotides read TGTGCCAGCAGTTACGCAGGGGTGACTAACAATGAGCAGTTCTTC. The chain combines TRBV12-3 or TRBV12-4 with TRBJ2-1; possible D gene TRBD1, 6 bases. The CDR3 totals 15 residues. V dropped 4 bases and J dropped 5 bases, with 15 bases sitting between them.

This clonotype was found many times. CDR3 residues: CSVEGWGYEQYF. The CDR3 DNA reads as TGCAGCGTTGAAGGGTGGGGATACGAGCAGTACTTC. The chain employs TRBV29-1 and TRBJ2-7; D gene ambiguous. With 1 base removed from V and 4 bases from J, the gap between germline ends came to 8 bases. This CDR3 is built from 12 residues. Germline-derived CDR1 and CDR2 are SQVTM and ANQGSEA.

This clonotype has only a few counts. The V gene is TRBV29-1, the J gene TRBJ2-3; D gene unclear. This CDR3 has 11 residues. Trimming removed 7 bases from V and 0 bases from J, with 5 bases in between. Germline V CDR1 and CDR2: SQVTM, ANQGSEA. The CDR3, as DNA: TGCAGCGGAACTAGCACAGATACGCAGTATTTT. Translated, it gives CSGTSTDTQYF.

The rearrangement uses TRBV29-1 and TRBJ1-2; 11 bases align to TRBD1. V shed 4 bases, J shed 2 bases, and the junction held 3 bases outside the gene matches. CDR1 is SQVTM and CDR2 is ANQGSEA in the germline V gene. The CDR3 spans 14 residues. The CDR3 loop is CSVVGDRGNYGYTF. For the CDR3, the DNA is TGCAGCGTTGTCGGGGACAGGGGGAACTATGGCTACACCTTC.

Many counts were recorded for this clonotype. An end of the junction differs from the germline gene, which may be a read error. The chain couples TRBV6-1 to TRBJ2-2; D uncertain. This CDR3 contains 13 residues. The germline V gene has CDR1 MNHNS and CDR2 SASEGT. In nucleotides, the CDR3 is TGTGCCAGCAGCGAAGGCGACACCGGGGAGCTGTTTTTT. Translation: CASSEGDTGELFF.

This clonotype was recorded at least ten times. The chain is built from TRBV9 and TRBJ2-7, with D perhaps TRBD1 (6 bases). Germline V CDR1 and CDR2: SGDLS, YYNGEE. V was trimmed by 0 bases and J by 2 bases, leaving 9 bases between them. CDR3 length: 14 amino acids. CDR3 in DNA: TGTGCCAGCAGCGTAGAGGCAGGGGCCTACGAGCAGTACTTC. This sequence encodes CASSVEAGAYEQYF.

At least ten counts were recorded for this clonotype. The chain has TRBV27 and TRBJ1-2; 7 nucleotides align to TRBD1. This CDR3 has 15 amino acids. J was trimmed by 0 bases and V by 6 bases; bases with no gene match: 7. CDR1 is MNHEY, CDR2 SMNVEV, per germline (reference sequence). CDR3 DNA: TGTGCCAGCAGATATTTACAGGGGTCTAACTATGGCTACACCTTC. As protein: CASRYLQGSNYGYTF.

This clonotype came up a few times. The V gene is TRBV11-2, the J gene TRBJ2-7; TRBD2 aligns across 14 bases. Germline V gene sequence: CDR1 SGHAT, CDR2 FQNNGV. CDR3 length equals 18 residues. With 4 bases clipped from V and 3 bases from J, the junction kept 11 bases outside the gene matches. CDR3 in DNA: TGTGCCAGCAGCTCCCGACTAGCGGGAGGGCCCTTTAGCTACGAGCAGTACTTC. This sequence encodes CASSSRLAGGPFSYEQYF.

The chain carries TRBV12-3 or TRBV12-4 and TRBJ2-3, with TRBD2 matching 8 bases. The CDR3 loop spans 16 amino acids. V was clipped by 4 bases and J by 4 bases; unmatched bases: 10. CDR3 amino acids: CASSSGSGSWADTQYF. Here the CDR3 DNA reads TGTGCCAGCAGTTCAGGAAGCGGGAGTTGGGCAGATACGCAGTATTTT.

A few counts support this clonotype. This sequence joins TRBV27 and TRBJ2-7; 8 bases align to TRBD2. This CDR3 contains 17 residues. The germline V gene has CDR1 MNHEY and CDR2 SMNVEV (reference sequence). The V segment lost 5 bases and the J segment 4 bases; nucleotides outside the gene matches: 16. Here the CDR3 reads CASSLISGGRNLYEQYF. DNA for the CDR3: TGTGCCAGCAGTCTTATATCCGGCGGGAGGAACCTTTACGAGCAGTACTTC.

There are a few counts of this clonotype. V gene TRBV3-1 combines with J gene TRBJ2-6; 9 nucleotides line up with TRBD1. The CDR3 has 18 residues. CDR1 is LGHDT and CDR2 is YNNKEL in the germline V gene (reference sequence). V was pared by 0 bases and J by 1 base, with 4 bases of the junction left unmatched. The CDR3 coding sequence is TGTGCCAGCAGCCAAGATTGGGGACAGGGATCTGGGGCCAACGTCCTGACTTTC. Protein product: CASSQDWGQGSGANVLTF.

This clonotype was recorded a few times. In DNA form, the CDR3 reads TGCAGTGCCGATCGGGGAGGGTTAAATGAGCAGTTCTTC. Its protein is CSADRGGLNEQFF. The chain is built from TRBV20-1 and TRBJ2-1, with 7 bases lining up with TRBD2. CDR1 is DFQATT and CDR2 is SNEGSKA in the germline V gene (reference sequence). CDR3 length: 13 residues. Trimming cost V 6 bases and J 7 bases; bases outside gene matches: 9.

This clonotype was found many times. The chain couples TRBV20-1 to TRBJ2-2, with no clear D. Deletions cut 6 bases from V and 2 bases from J, with 16 bases between. The length of the CDR3 is 15 residues. Germline V gives CDR1 DFQATT, CDR2 SNEGSKA (reference sequence). CDR3: CSAERADPNTGELFF. The CDR3 coding sequence is TGCAGTGCGGAACGGGCAGATCCCAACACCGGGGAGCTGTTTTTT.

This clonotype was seen more than once but under ten times. The V call is TRBV24-1, the J call TRBJ2-5; TRBD1 matches 7 bases. The CDR3 consists of 17 residues. J was trimmed by 1 base and V by 0 bases; bases with no gene match: 7. From germline, CDR1 is KGHDR and CDR2 SFDVKD. The CDR3 loop reads CATSDLGFTGVQETQYF. For the CDR3, the DNA is TGTGCCACCAGTGATTTGGGTTTTACAGGGGTCCAAGAGACCCAGTACTTC.

This clonotype was recorded many times. The J gene is TRBJ2-1, the V gene TRBV28; 7 positions match TRBD2. Germline CDR1 and CDR2: MDHEN and SYDVKM. CDR3 length: 14 amino acids. The junction had 8 bases not matched to a gene; V was cut back by 7 bases and J by 5 bases. Written as DNA, the CDR3 is TGTGCCAGCATTTGGGGGGGACTAAACAATGAGCAGTTCTTC. It codes for CASIWGGLNNEQFF.

The genes are TRBV12-3 or TRBV12-4 and TRBJ2-7; TRBD1 matches at 9 bases. The J segment lost 7 bases and the V segment lost 5 bases, leaving 15 bases of the junction unmatched. The CDR3 spans 16 residues. CDR3 in amino acids: CASSIRGWGQGQEQYF. The CDR3 DNA is TGTGCCAGCAGTATAAGGGGTTGGGGACAGGGTCAAGAGCAGTACTTC.

The rearrangement links TRBV3-1 to TRBJ2-3, with unresolved D. In germline, CDR1 is LGHDT, CDR2 YNNKEL (reference sequence). The CDR3 is made up of 13 amino acids. Trimming removed 2 bases at V and 6 bases at J, with 9 bases between. CDR3 sequence (DNA): TGTGCCAGCAGCCAAAACCTTGGGGATACGCAGTATTTT. Its protein is CASSQNLGDTQYF.

V usage is TRBV30 and J usage is TRBJ2-5, with 11 bases fitting TRBD1. V was clipped by 3 bases and J by 5 bases; unmatched bases: 8. The germline V gene encodes CDR1 GTSNPN and CDR2 SVGIG (reference sequence). The CDR3 runs 15 residues. CDR3 in DNA: TGTGCCTGGAGGCCGGGACAGGGGGTTTCGGAGACCCAGTACTTC. Translation gives CAWRPGQGVSETQYF. The full variable domain, with the rest looked up from reference TRBV30 and TRBJ2-5, is SQTIHQWPATLVQPVGSPLSLECTVEGTSNPNLYWYRQAAGRGLQLLFYSVGIGQISSEVPQNLSASRPQDRQFILSSKKLLLSDSGFYLCAWRPGQGVSETQYFGPGTRLLVL.

This clonotype has more than one count but fewer than ten. The chain carries TRBV9 and TRBJ2-1; 8 nucleotides agree with TRBD1. The CDR3 has 16 amino acids. Germline V gene lookup returns CDR1 SGDLS and CDR2 YYNGEE. Losses at the gene ends were 4 bases for V and 2 bases for J; bases not matched to a gene: 8. CDR3 bases: TGTGCCAGCAGCCCCACAGGGGGTGCAACCTACAATGAGCAGTTCTTC. It translates to CASSPTGGATYNEQFF.

The gene calls are TRBV7-2 and TRBJ2-7; 10 nucleotides match TRBD1. Germline V gene sequence: CDR1 SGHTA, CDR2 FQGNSA. The V segment lost 2 bases and the J segment 6 bases; nucleotides outside the gene matches: 7. The CDR3 runs to 15 residues. This chain's CDR3 is CASSLTTGQGVEQYF. Written as DNA, the CDR3 is TGTGCCAGCAGCTTAACGACCGGACAGGGGGTCGAGCAGTACTTC.

This clonotype was seen many times. The CDR3 DNA sequence: TGTGCCACCAGCAGAGAGTCCAGGGTAGCCAAAAACATTCAGTACTTC. Amino acids: CATSRESRVAKNIQYF. The chain links TRBV15 to TRBJ2-4, with TRBD1 as a possible D gene (5 bases). The CDR3 covers 16 residues. Germline CDR1 reads LNHNV; CDR2 reads YYDKDF (reference sequence). The V gene lost 0 bases and the J gene lost 0 bases, with 9 bases spanning the gap.

This clonotype has just a few counts. V usage is TRBV20-1 and J usage is TRBJ1-2; no definite D call. The CDR3 loop spans 15 amino acids. Germline values: CDR1 DFQATT, CDR2 SNEGSKA (reference sequence). Between the trimmed V and J ends, which lost 0 bases and 3 bases, there was a span of 14 bases. The CDR3 reads CSARDRWGSDYGYTF. The CDR3 nucleotides read TGCAGTGCTAGAGATCGGTGGGGAAGTGACTATGGCTACACCTTC.

This clonotype has a handful of counts. The rearrangement links TRBV12-3 or TRBV12-4 to TRBJ2-5, with 8 bases aligning to TRBD1. The V gene end was trimmed by 6 bases and the J gene end by 2 bases; junction bases not matched to a gene: 5. The CDR3 is made up of 14 amino acids. This chain's CDR3 is CASRRTGRQETQYF. The CDR3 DNA sequence: TGTGCCAGCAGGAGGACAGGGAGACAAGAGACCCAGTACTTC.

The table lists this clonotype with a few counts. This chain uses TRBV9 with TRBJ2-1, with TRBD2 matching 13 bases. The J segment lost 6 bases and the V segment lost 4 bases, leaving 7 bases of the junction unmatched. Looked up from germline, CDR1 is SGDLS and CDR2 is YYNGEE. CDR3 length: 16 amino acids. The CDR3 nucleotides read TGTGCCAGCAGCCCCCACACTAGCGGGAGGGGCAATGAGCAGTTCTTC. Protein product: CASSPHTSGRGNEQFF.